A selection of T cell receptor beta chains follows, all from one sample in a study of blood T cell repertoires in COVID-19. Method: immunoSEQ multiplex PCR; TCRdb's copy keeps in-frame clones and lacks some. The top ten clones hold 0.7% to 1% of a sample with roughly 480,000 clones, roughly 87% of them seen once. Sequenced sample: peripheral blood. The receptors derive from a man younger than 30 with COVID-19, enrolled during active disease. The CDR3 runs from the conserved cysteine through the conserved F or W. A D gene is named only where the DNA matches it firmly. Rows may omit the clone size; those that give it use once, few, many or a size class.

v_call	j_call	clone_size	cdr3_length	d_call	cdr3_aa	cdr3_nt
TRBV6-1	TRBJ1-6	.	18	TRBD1	CASSVPDRGASYNSPLHF	TGTGCCAGCAGTGTCCCGGACAGGGGAGCGTCCTATAATTCACCCCTCCACTTT
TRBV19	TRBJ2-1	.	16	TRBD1	CASSTDRIPPYNEQFF	TGTGCCAGTAGTACGGACAGGATACCCCCCTACAATGAGCAGTTCTTC
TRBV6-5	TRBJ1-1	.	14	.	CASRAGQMNTEAFF	TGTGCCAGCAGGGCCGGACAGATGAACACTGAAGCTTTCTTT
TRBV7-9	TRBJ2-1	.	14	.	CASSLNTRYNEQFF	TGTGCCAGCAGCTTAAACACTAGATACAATGAGCAGTTCTTC
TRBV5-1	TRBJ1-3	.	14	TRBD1	CASSLGDRGNTIYF	TGCGCCAGCAGCTTAGGGGACAGGGGAAACACCATATATTTT
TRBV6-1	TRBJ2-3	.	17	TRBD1	CASSGTGGWMGTDTQYF	TGTGCCAGCAGTGGTACAGGGGGCTGGATGGGCACAGATACGCAGTATTTT
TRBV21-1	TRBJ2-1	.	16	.	CASSKESGQGNYEQFF	TGTGCCAGCAGCAAAGAGTCGGGACAGGGTAATTATGAGCAGTTCTTC
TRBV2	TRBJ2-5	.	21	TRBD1	CASSGITQGQGARRYQETQYF	TGTGCCAGCAGTGGAATAACGCAGGGACAGGGGGCGAGAAGGTACCAAGAGACCCAGTACTTC
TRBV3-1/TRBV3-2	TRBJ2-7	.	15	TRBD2	CASSQEVLAGGEQYF	TGTGCCAGCAGCCAAGAGGTACTAGCGGGAGGCGAGCAGTACTTC
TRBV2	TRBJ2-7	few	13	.	CASSEPGPYEQYF	TGTGCCAGCAGTGAACCGGGTCCGTACGAGCAGTACTTC
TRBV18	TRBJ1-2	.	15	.	CASSPRPTADYGYTF	TGTGCCAGCTCACCGAGACCGACGGCGGACTATGGCTACACCTTC
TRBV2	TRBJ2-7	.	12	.	CASSKGDYEQYF	TGTGCCAGCAGCAAAGGAGACTACGAGCAGTACTTC
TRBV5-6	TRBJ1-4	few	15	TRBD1	CASSLFDRTGQKLFF	TGTGCCAGCAGCTTGTTCGACAGGACAGGGCAAAAACTGTTTTTT
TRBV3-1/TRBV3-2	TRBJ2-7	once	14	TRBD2	CASSQNVGGSEQYF	TGTGCCAGCAGCCAAAATGTGGGGGGGAGTGAGCAGTACTTC
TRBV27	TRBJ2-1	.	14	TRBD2	CASSSAGVRNEQFF	TGTGCCAGCAGTTCAGCGGGAGTTAGGAATGAGCAGTTCTTC
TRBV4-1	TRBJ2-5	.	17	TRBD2	CASSHGLGLGGKETQYF	TGCGCCAGCAGCCATGGCCTGGGACTAGGTGGTAAAGAGACCCAGTACTTC
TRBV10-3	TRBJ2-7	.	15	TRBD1	CAISESGRGPYEQYF	TGTGCCATCAGTGAGTCGGGCAGGGGGCCGTACGAGCAGTACTTC
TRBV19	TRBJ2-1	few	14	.	CASSKSGSLNEQFF	TGTGCCAGTAGTAAGAGCGGGTCCCTCAATGAGCAGTTCTTC
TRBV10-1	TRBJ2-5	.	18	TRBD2	CASSESPGQRGYQETQYF	TGCGCCAGCAGTGAGTCACCGGGCCAGCGGGGGTACCAAGAGACCCAGTACTTC
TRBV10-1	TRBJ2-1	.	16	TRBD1	CASSESGQGANNEQFF	TGCGCCAGCAGTGAGTCAGGACAGGGGGCGAACAATGAGCAGTTCTTC
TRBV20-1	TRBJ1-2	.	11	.	CSARGEDGYTF	TGCAGTGCTAGGGGGGAGGACGGCTACACCTTC
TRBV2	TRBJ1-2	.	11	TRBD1	CASDRGHGYTF	TGTGCCAGCGACAGGGGACATGGCTACACCTTC
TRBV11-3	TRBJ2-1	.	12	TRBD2	CASSYGTIVQFF	TGTGCCAGCAGCTATGGGACTATAGTGCAGTTCTTC
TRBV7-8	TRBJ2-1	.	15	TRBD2	CASSLGGRFYNEQFF	TGTGCCAGCAGCTTAGGCGGGAGGTTTTACAATGAGCAGTTCTTC
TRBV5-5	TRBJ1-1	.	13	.	CASSLTGNTEAFF	TGTGCCAGCAGCTTGACGGGGAACACTGAAGCTTTCTTT
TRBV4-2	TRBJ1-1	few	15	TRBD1	CASSQDGQGATEAFF	TGTGCCAGCAGCCAGGATGGACAGGGGGCCACTGAAGCTTTCTTT
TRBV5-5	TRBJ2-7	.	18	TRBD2	CASSSRTRAGGPRDEQYF	TGTGCCAGCAGCTCACGGACTAGAGCGGGAGGCCCGAGGGACGAGCAGTACTTC
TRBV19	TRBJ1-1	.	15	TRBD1	CASSIAGTVNTEAFF	TGTGCCAGTAGTATAGCGGGGACAGTGAACACTGAAGCTTTCTTT
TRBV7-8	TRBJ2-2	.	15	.	CASSLGRGRTGELFF	TGTGCCAGCAGCTTGGGGCGGGGCCGCACCGGGGAGCTGTTTTTT
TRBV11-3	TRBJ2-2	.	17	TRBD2	CASSFSSLADYTGELFF	TGTGCCAGCAGCTTTTCATCCCTAGCGGATTACACCGGGGAGCTGTTTTTT
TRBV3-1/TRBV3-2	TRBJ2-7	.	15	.	CASSQDAEGLYEQYF	TGTGCCAGCAGCCAAGATGCGGAAGGTCTCTACGAGCAGTACTTC
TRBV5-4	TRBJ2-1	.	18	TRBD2	CASLPRRGVLDSYNEQFF	TGTGCCAGCCTCCCAAGGCGGGGGGTTTTGGACTCCTACAATGAGCAGTTCTTC
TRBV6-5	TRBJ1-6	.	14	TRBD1	CASSYRDRNSPLHF	TGTGCCAGCAGTTACCGGGACAGGAATTCACCCCTCCACTTT
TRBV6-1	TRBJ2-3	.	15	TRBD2	CASSDMGLGTDTQYF	TGTGCCAGCAGTGACATGGGACTAGGGACAGATACGCAGTATTTT
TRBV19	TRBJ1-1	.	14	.	CASSITGSETEAFF	TGTGCCAGTAGTATAACAGGGTCGGAGACTGAAGCTTTCTTT
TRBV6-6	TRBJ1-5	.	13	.	CASRRRGNQPQHF	TGTGCCAGCCGCCGCAGGGGCAATCAGCCCCAGCATTTT
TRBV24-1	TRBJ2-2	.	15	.	CATSPGLFSTGELFF	TGTGCCACCAGCCCGGGATTATTTTCGACCGGGGAGCTGTTTTTT
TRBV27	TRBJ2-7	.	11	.	CASSSNYEQYF	TGTGCCAGCAGTTCAAACTACGAGCAGTACTTC
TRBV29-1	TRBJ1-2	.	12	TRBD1	CSVETGRKGYTF	TGCAGCGTAGAGACAGGGAGGAAGGGCTACACCTTC
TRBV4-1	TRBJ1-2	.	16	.	CASSQGGLATNYGYTF	TGCGCCAGCAGCCAGGGAGGCCTGGCAACTAACTATGGCTACACCTTC
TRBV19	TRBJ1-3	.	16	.	CASSIDQRTPGNTIYF	TGTGCCAGTAGTATAGATCAGCGCACCCCTGGAAACACCATATATTTT
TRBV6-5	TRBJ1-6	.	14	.	CASSYTGTTSPLHF	TGTGCCAGCAGTTACACAGGGACCACCTCACCCCTCCACTTT
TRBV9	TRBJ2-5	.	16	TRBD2	CASSVAGTSGKETQYF	TGTGCCAGCAGCGTAGCGGGGACTAGCGGGAAAGAGACCCAGTACTTC